These 16 T cell receptor beta chains were sequenced from one sample in a study of shared clonotypes between healthy human individuals. The protocol was immunoSEQ multiplex PCR, while the TCRdb copy is restricted to in-frame clones and leaves out a portion. This sample has about a million clones, with about 74% found just once. Material for sequencing was memory CD4+ T cells sorted from blood. Subset noted: CD45RA-negative fraction. The receptors derive from a man younger than 35 in good health.

This chain links TRBV28 with TRBJ1-3; D ambiguous. Trimming took 3 bases from V and 7 from J, leaving 13 bases between them. Germline lookup yields CDR1 MDHEN and CDR2 SYDVKM. The CDR3 contains 14 residues. CDR3 sequence (DNA): TGTGCCAGCAGTTTTCAACCCGCCGAGAACACCATATATTTT. Encoded protein: CASSFQPAENTIYF.

The genes are TRBV19 and TRBJ1-4; D unresolved. V was shortened by 5 bases and J by 3 bases, with 7 bases between the two germline ends. Germline lookup yields CDR1 LNHDA and CDR2 SQIVND (reference sequence). CDR3 size: 13 residues. The CDR3 DNA is TGTGCCAGTAGTCAGCTCCCTAATGAAAAACTGTTTTTT. Translation gives CASSQLPNEKLFF.

This clone has more than one count but fewer than ten. The chain has TRBV9 and TRBJ2-1; D not certain. V was cut by 0 bases and J by 9 bases, with 16 bases left in between. Per the germline V gene, CDR1 is SGDLS and CDR2 is YYNGEE. CDR3 length: 15 amino acids. The CDR3 spells CASSVDLESFGEQFF. As DNA, the CDR3 is TGTGCCAGCAGCGTAGATCTGGAATCGTTTGGTGAGCAGTTCTTC.

This clone was found a few times. This chain connects TRBV10-2 to TRBJ2-7; D call uncertain. The CDR3 length is 14 residues. V lost 2 bases to trimming and J lost 3 bases, with 11 bases between them. Per germline, CDR1 WSHSY and CDR2 SAAADI. The CDR3 DNA follows: TGCGCCAGCAGTGAGGCCGCGTGGGGCTACGAGCAGTACTTC. This sequence encodes CASSEAAWGYEQYF.

This clone was seen only once. V usage is TRBV9 and J usage is TRBJ1-4; 7 nucleotides line up with TRBD1. Germline V gene data show CDR1 as SGDLS and CDR2 as YYNGEE. The CDR3 is 15 amino acids. Germline trimming cut 5 bases from V and 0 bases from J; bases unmatched to any gene: 4. The CDR3 loop reads CASSPGQATNEKLFF. The CDR3 DNA reads TGTGCCAGCAGTCCCGGACAGGCAACTAATGAAAAACTGTTTTTT.

This clone was recorded once. The DNA of the CDR3 is TGTGCCAGCAGCCGACAGGGGACGACTGAAGCTTTCTTT. Protein product: CASSRQGTTEAFF. V is TRBV4-2 and J is TRBJ1-1; TRBD1 aligns across 8 bases. Trimming at V came to 4 bases and at J to 5 bases, leaving 3 bases not matched to a gene. The CDR3 consists of 13 residues. The germline gives CDR1 LGHNA, CDR2 YNFKEQ.

The rearrangement links TRBV5-1 to TRBJ1-2; no definite D call. The V gene lost 0 bases and the J gene lost 4 bases, with 10 bases spanning the gap. Germline V gene data show CDR1 as SGHRS and CDR2 as YFSETQ. The CDR3 has 14 residues. The CDR3 loop is CASSLEGSSYGYTF. CDR3 nucleotide sequence: TGCGCCAGCAGCTTGGAGGGCAGCTCCTATGGCTACACCTTC.

This clone has a handful of counts. The chain combines TRBV2 with TRBJ2-7; D may match TRBD1 or TRBD2 (9 bases each). Germline CDR1 and CDR2: SNHLY and FYNNEI. This CDR3 has 20 residues. Deletions cut 3 bases from V and 2 bases from J, with 29 bases between. For the CDR3, the DNA is TGTGCCAGCAGTGATGAGGACGGGACAGGGCCGTCTAGCGGGACCTACGAGCAGTACTTC. Translated: CASSDEDGTGPSSGTYEQYF.

The chain recombines TRBV18 with TRBJ1-1; 7 bases fit TRBD1. The CDR3 totals 15 residues. V lost 3 bases and J lost 5; bases outside the gene matches: 9. CDR1 is KGHSH, CDR2 LQKENI, per germline. Here the CDR3 DNA reads TGTGCCAGCTCACCGACTCAGGGGGTGGGAACTGAAGCTTTCTTT. This gives the protein CASSPTQGVGTEAFF.

This sequence joins TRBV19 and TRBJ2-7; 7 bases fit TRBD2. The length of the CDR3 is 13 residues. The junction had 5 bases not matched to a gene; V was cut back by 3 bases and J by 6 bases. Germline V gene sequence: CDR1 LNHDA, CDR2 SQIVND (reference sequence). The CDR3 sequence: CASSIARGGEQYF. For the CDR3, the DNA is TGTGCCAGTAGTATTGCCCGCGGGGGCGAGCAGTACTTC.

This clone was seen once. The chain combines TRBV18 with TRBJ2-2; possibly TRBD1 for D (5 bases). Per the germline V gene, CDR1 is KGHSH and CDR2 is LQKENI. V lost 2 bases to trimming and J lost 5 bases, with 21 bases between them. The CDR3 runs 18 residues. For the CDR3, the DNA is TGTGCCAGCTCACCATTGTCATCAGTAGGGGTGGAGACCGGGGAGCTGTTTTTT. As protein: CASSPLSSVGVETGELFF.

This clone turned up a few times. The chain employs TRBV19 and TRBJ1-5; D call uncertain. Germline loops: CDR1 LNHDA, CDR2 SQIVND (reference sequence). The V end was cut by 2 bases, the J end by 4 bases, with 12 bases between. This CDR3 comprises 15 residues. The CDR3 DNA reads TGTGCCAGTAGTATAAAGGCGGATCCAAATCAGCCCCAGCATTTT. It translates to CASSIKADPNQPQHF.

This clone was seen more than once but under ten times. The genes are TRBV19 and TRBJ2-6; tentative D call: TRBD1 (5 bases). This CDR3 spans 15 amino acids. Trimming cost V 4 bases and J 0 bases, with 7 bases left between them. Per germline, CDR1 LNHDA and CDR2 SQIVND (reference sequence). As DNA, the CDR3 is TGTGCCAGTAGTAACCAGGGCTCTGGGGCCAACGTCCTGACTTTC. It translates to CASSNQGSGANVLTF.

The chain joins TRBV11-3 to TRBJ2-2; possible D gene TRBD2, 6 bases. The CDR3 runs to 19 residues. Germline V gene lookup returns CDR1 SGHNT and CDR2 YENEEA. V lost 0 bases and J 3 bases, leaving 20 bases between the germline ends. For the CDR3, the DNA is TGTGCCAGCAGCTTAGATCTATGGGGGGACTCAGACTACACCGGGGAGCTGTTTTTT. It yields the protein CASSLDLWGDSDYTGELFF.

This sequence joins TRBV5-1 and TRBJ2-3; 8 bases align to TRBD2. CDR1 is SGHRS, CDR2 YFSETQ, per germline. J lost 3 bases, V lost 3 bases, and 12 bases had no gene match. The CDR3 has 17 amino acids. CDR3 coding DNA: TGCGCCAGCAGCTCTCTCGGGGGAGCGGGAGCTACAGATACGCAGTATTTT. Protein sequence: CASSSLGGAGATDTQYF.

This clone was detected once. The chain combines TRBV4-1 with TRBJ1-2; TRBD1 matches 7 bases. CDR1 and CDR2 (germline): MGHRA, YSYEKL. V lost 6 bases to trimming and J lost 7 bases; unmatched junction nucleotides: 14. The CDR3 has 15 residues. This CDR3 is CASRDTGTVIFGYTF. The DNA for the CDR3 is TGCGCCAGCAGAGATACCGGGACAGTTATTTTTGGCTACACCTTC.